What follows are 5 T cell receptor beta chains derived from one specimen sequenced in a study of T cell repertoires in cytomegalovirus infection. TCRdb reprocessed the reads via MiXCR and lists one record per CDR3 protein. The data hold a few hundred thousand distinct CDR3 sequences, with over 15% observed a single time. Sample: CD8+ T cells from PBMCs. The receptors were sampled from a human donor in good health (CMV status not recorded). Some clones in this sample may be carry-over from other donors' samples.

This clonotype was seen a handful of times. This chain's CDR3 is CASSQVEDTQYF. CDR3 sequence (DNA): TGCGCCAGCAGCCAAGTTGAAGATACGCAGTATTTT. The chain carries TRBV4-1 and TRBJ2-3; D gene uncertain. Germline V lookup: CDR1 MGHRA, CDR2 YSYEKL. The V gene lost 1 base and the J gene lost 5 bases, with 4 bases spanning the gap. CDR3 size: 12 residues.

This clonotype was counted many times. V usage is TRBV28 and J usage is TRBJ1-2; D remains unclear. V was cut by 6 bases and J by 4 bases, with 21 bases left in between. Germline CDR1 and CDR2: MDHEN and SYDVKM. This CDR3 comprises 16 residues. The CDR3, as DNA: TGTGCCAGCAGCCCCGAACGGGAGGGAAATCCCTATGGCTACACCTTC. Translation gives CASSPEREGNPYGYTF.

This clonotype was picked up many times. This chain links TRBV7-2 with TRBJ2-7; TRBD1 agrees at 12 bases. The CDR3 has 14 amino acids. From germline, CDR1 is SGHTA and CDR2 FQGNSA. After removal of 5 bases from V and 7 bases from J, the junction contained 6 bases not matched to a gene. DNA of the CDR3: TGTGCCAGCAGCGCGGGACAGGGGGCAGGGGAGCAGTACTTC. Protein sequence: CASSAGQGAGEQYF.

The table lists this clonotype with a few counts. The rearrangement uses TRBV28 and TRBJ2-2; the D is unclear. The CDR3 runs to 11 residues. Germline V gene lookup returns CDR1 MDHEN and CDR2 SYDVKM. V gave up 5 bases and J gave up 6 bases, with 4 bases separating them. The DNA for the CDR3 is TGTGCCAGCAGTCCCCCCGGGGAGCTGTTTTTT. Translated: CASSPPGELFF.

This clonotype was seen many times. The genes are TRBV7-2 and TRBJ2-1, with D possibly TRBD2 on 5 matching bases. The V gene's germline CDR1 is SGHTA and CDR2 FQGNSA. The CDR3 is 15 amino acids. The V and J ends lost 1 base and 2 bases respectively, with 9 bases between them. The CDR3: CASSLVTSPYNEQFF. CDR3 DNA: TGTGCCAGCAGCTTAGTAACTAGTCCCTACAATGAGCAGTTCTTC.